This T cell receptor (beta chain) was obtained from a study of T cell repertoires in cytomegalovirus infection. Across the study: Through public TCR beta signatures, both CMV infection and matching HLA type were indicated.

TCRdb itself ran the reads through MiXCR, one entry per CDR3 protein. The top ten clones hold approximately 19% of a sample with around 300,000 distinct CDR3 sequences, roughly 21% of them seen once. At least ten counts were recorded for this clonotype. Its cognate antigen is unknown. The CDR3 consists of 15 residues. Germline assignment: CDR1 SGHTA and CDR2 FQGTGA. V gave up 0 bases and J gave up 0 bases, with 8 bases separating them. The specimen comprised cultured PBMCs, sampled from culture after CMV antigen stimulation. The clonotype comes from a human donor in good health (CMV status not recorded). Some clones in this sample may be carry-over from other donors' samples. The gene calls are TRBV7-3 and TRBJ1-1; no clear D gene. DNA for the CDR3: TGTGCCAGCAGCTTAACGCTGCAGCTGAACACTGAAGCTTTCTTT. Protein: CASSLTLQLNTEAFF. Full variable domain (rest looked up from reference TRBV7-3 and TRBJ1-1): GAGVSQTPSNKVTEKGKYVELRCDPISGHTALYWYRQSLGQGPEFLIYFQGTGAADDSGLPNDRFFAVRPEGSVSTLKIQRTERGDSAVYLCASSLTLQLNTEAFFGQGTRLTVV.